Below, 4 T cell receptor beta chains from the same sample are listed, as sequenced in a study of T cells in localized non-small cell lung cancer. Method: immunoSEQ multiplex PCR; TCRdb's copy keeps in-frame clones and lacks some. The profile covers tens of thousands of clones, with roughly 78% appearing a single time and about 16% taken by the ten largest. The source was peripheral blood, collected before any cancer treatment. Source of these receptors: a male donor older than 55 with stage III squamous cell lung carcinoma.

This clone was detected once. This chain connects TRBV9 to TRBJ2-3; the match to TRBD1 covers 9 bases. Unmatched junction bases numbered 7, after V lost 3 bases and J lost 2 bases. Germline CDR1 SGDLS, CDR2 YYNGEE. The CDR3 is made up of 16 amino acids. For the CDR3, the DNA is TGTGCCAGCAGCGGGGCAAGGGACAGGGCCACAGATACGCAGTATTTT. Translating it yields CASSGARDRATDTQYF.

The gene calls are TRBV19 and TRBJ2-3; D possibly corresponds to TRBD2 (5 bases). The CDR3 runs 18 residues. V was cut by 2 bases and J by 0 bases, with 18 bases left in between. CDR1 and CDR2 (germline): LNHDA, SQIVND (reference sequence). This chain's CDR3 is CASSITVPSGASTDTQYF. The CDR3 bases are TGTGCCAGTAGTATAACGGTACCCAGCGGTGCTAGCACAGATACGCAGTATTTT.

This clone came up once. The V and J genes are TRBV6-5 and TRBJ1-2; D is perhaps TRBD1 (6 bases). The CDR3 is made up of 12 amino acids. Germline lookup yields CDR1 MNHEY and CDR2 SVGAGI. V was pared by 3 bases and J by 10 bases, with 12 bases between. As DNA, the CDR3 is TGTGCCAGCAGTTATATACAGGGTTACTACACCTTC. Its protein is CASSYIQGYYTF.

The V and J genes are TRBV19 and TRBJ1-2; D uncertain. This CDR3 has 13 residues. Trimming left V 9 bases short and J 12 bases short, with 23 bases between. Looked up from germline, CDR1 is LNHDA and CDR2 is SQIVND (reference sequence). In nucleotides, the CDR3 is TGTGCCAGCGACGATTTACCTGGACGGGTTCACACCTTC. It codes for CASDDLPGRVHTF.